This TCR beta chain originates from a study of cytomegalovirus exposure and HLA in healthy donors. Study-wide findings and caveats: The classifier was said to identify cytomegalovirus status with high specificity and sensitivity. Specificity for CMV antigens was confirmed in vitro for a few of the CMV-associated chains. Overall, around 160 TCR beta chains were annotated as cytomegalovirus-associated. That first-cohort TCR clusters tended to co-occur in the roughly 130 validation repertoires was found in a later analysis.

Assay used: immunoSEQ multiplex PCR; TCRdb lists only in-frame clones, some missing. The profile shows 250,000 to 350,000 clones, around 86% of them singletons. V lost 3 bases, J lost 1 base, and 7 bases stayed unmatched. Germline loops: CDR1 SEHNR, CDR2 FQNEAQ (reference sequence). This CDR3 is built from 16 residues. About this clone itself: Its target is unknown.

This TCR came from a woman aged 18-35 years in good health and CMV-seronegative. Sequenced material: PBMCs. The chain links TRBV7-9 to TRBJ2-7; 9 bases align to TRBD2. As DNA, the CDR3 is TGTGCCAGCAGCTTTAGGCGGGAGGGCCCTTCCTACGAGCAGTACTTC. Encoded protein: CASSFRREGPSYEQYF.